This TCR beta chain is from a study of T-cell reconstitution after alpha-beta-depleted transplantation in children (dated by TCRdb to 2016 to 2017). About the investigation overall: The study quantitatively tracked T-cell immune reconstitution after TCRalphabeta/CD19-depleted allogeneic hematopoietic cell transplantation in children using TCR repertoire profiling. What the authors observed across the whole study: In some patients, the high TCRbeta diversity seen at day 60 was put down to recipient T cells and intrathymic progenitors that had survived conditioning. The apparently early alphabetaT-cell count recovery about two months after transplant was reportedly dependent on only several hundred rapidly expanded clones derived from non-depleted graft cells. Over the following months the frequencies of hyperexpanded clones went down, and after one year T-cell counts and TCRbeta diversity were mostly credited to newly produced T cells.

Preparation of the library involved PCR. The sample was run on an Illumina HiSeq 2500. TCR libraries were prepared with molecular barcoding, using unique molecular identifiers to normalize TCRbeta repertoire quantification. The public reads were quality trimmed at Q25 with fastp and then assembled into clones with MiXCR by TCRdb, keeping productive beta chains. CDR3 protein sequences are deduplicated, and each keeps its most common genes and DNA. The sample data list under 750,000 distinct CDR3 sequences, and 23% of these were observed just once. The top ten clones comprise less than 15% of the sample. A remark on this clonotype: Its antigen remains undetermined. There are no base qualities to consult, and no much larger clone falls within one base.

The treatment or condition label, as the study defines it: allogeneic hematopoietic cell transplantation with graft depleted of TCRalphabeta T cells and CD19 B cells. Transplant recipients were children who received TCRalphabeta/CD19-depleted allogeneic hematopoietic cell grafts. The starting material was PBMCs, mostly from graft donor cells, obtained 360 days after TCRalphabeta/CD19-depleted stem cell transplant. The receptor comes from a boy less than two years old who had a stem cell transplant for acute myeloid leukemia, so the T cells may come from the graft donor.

The CDR3 protein sequence reads: CASSSPIYQHSNQPQHF. The nucleotide sequence is TGTGCCAGCAGCTCTCCCATTTATCAACATAGCAATCAGCCCCAGCATTTT. This chain is built from TRBV6-2 or TRBV6-3 and TRBJ1-5, with no reliable assignment of the D segment. Spanning cysteine to phenylalanine, the CDR3 consists of 17 amino acids. Just CDR3 DNA is preserved here, 51 bases in frame from base 1. Taken from the germline V gene, the CDR1 and CDR2 loops are MNHEY and SVGEGT. V is cut by 6 bases and J by 0 bases, and the space between the germline ends is 18 bases.